These 28 T cell receptor beta chains share one sample of origin, sequenced in a study of blood T cell repertoires in COVID-19. Assay used: immunoSEQ multiplex PCR; TCRdb lists only in-frame clones, some missing. Found here are tens of thousands of clones, roughly 91% of them singletons; the top ten hold under 2%. Input material: peripheral blood. These receptors were taken from a woman aged 45-59 years in a cohort sampled during active COVID-19.

This sequence joins TRBV3-1 (or the pseudogene TRBV3-2) and TRBJ1-5, with 10 bases aligning to TRBD1. The CDR3 is 16 residues long. The J segment lost 5 bases and the V segment lost 2 bases, leaving 6 bases of the junction unmatched. Germline CDR1 is LGHDT and CDR2 is YNNKEL (reference sequence). The CDR3 region has the DNA TGTGCCAGCAGCCAATATGGGACAGGGGAATATCAGCCCCAGCATTTT. This sequence encodes CASSQYGTGEYQPQHF.

This clone was recorded only once. The chain has TRBV28 and TRBJ1-1; no clear D gene. Trimming cost V 5 bases and J 3 bases, with 10 bases left between them. The CDR3 runs to 13 residues. CDR1 and CDR2 from the germline V gene are MDHEN and SYDVKM. DNA of the CDR3: TGTGCCAGCAGTCTCTTTCGGGACACTGAAGCTTTCTTT. Amino acid sequence: CASSLFRDTEAFF.

The V and J genes are TRBV7-3 and TRBJ2-1; TRBD2 matches 7 bases. The trim removed 2 bases at V and 4 bases at J, leaving 5 bases unmatched. The CDR3 sequence is 15 residues long. The germline V gene encodes CDR1 SGHTA and CDR2 FQGTGA. CDR3 sequence reads: CASSLGGGYYNEQFF. The CDR3 region has the DNA TGTGCCAGCAGCTTAGGCGGGGGATATTACAATGAGCAGTTCTTC.

This chain connects TRBV5-1 to TRBJ2-1; 13 bases line up with TRBD2. Germline-derived CDR1 and CDR2 are SGHRS and YFSETQ. The V segment lost 4 bases and the J segment 2 bases; nucleotides outside the gene matches: 6. The CDR3 is made up of 17 amino acids. This chain's CDR3 is CASSPRTSGGPYNEQFF. CDR3 DNA: TGCGCCAGCAGCCCCCGGACTAGCGGGGGACCCTACAATGAGCAGTTCTTC.

This clone was seen only a few times. The CDR3 region is CASSIGQWNTEAFF. CDR3 nucleotide sequence: TGCGCCAGCAGCATCGGACAGTGGAACACTGAAGCTTTCTTT. The chain couples TRBV5-1 to TRBJ1-1; tentative D call: TRBD1 (6 bases). Germline V CDR1 and CDR2: SGHRS, YFSETQ. V was shortened by 4 bases and J by 1 base, with 11 bases between the two germline ends. This CDR3 region has 14 residues.

In DNA form, the CDR3 reads TGTGCCAGCAGCTTGCAGGCGGGGGGCGTTAATGAAAAACTGTTTTTT. Its protein product is CASSLQAGGVNEKLFF. The chain links TRBV5-4 to TRBJ1-4, with D tentatively TRBD1 (6 bases). Trimming pared 1 base from V and 4 bases from J, leaving 14 bases between. The CDR3 contains 16 residues. Germline V gene data show CDR1 as SGHNT and CDR2 as YYREEE (reference sequence).

The V gene is TRBV3-1 (or the pseudogene TRBV3-2), the J gene TRBJ1-4, with a possible D match to TRBD1 (5 bases). Trimming cost V 3 bases and J 7 bases, with 9 bases left between them. Germline lookup yields CDR1 LGHDT and CDR2 YNNKEL (reference sequence). This CDR3 is 13 amino acids long. The DNA for the CDR3 is TGTGCCAGCAGCCAGGTGACAGCTGAAAAACTGTTTTTT. This translates into CASSQVTAEKLFF.

The chain couples TRBV7-9 to TRBJ2-7; no definite D call. CDR1 is SEHNR, CDR2 FQNEAQ, per germline (reference sequence). V was trimmed by 5 bases and J by 0 bases, leaving 5 bases between them. This CDR3 has 12 residues. CDR3 in DNA: TGTGCCAGCAGCCCGAGCTCCTACGAGCAGTACTTC. Its translation: CASSPSSYEQYF.

This chain connects TRBV5-1 to TRBJ1-3, with D unclear. Trimming removed 2 bases from V and 1 base from J, with 7 bases in between. CDR1 is SGHRS and CDR2 is YFSETQ in the germline V gene. There are 14 residues in the CDR3. CDR3 amino acids: CASSFDQSGNTIYF. Here the CDR3 DNA reads TGCGCCAGCAGCTTTGATCAGTCTGGAAACACCATATATTTT.

The gene calls are TRBV7-8 and TRBJ2-7; TRBD1 matches at 7 bases. This CDR3 is 17 amino acids long. Germline CDR1 SGHVS, CDR2 FQNEAQ. J gave up 2 bases and V 2 bases, and 12 bases lay outside the gene matches. CDR3 residues: CASSLRAAGQVAYEQYF. Written as DNA, the CDR3 is TGTGCCAGCAGCTTAAGGGCGGCCGGACAGGTGGCCTACGAGCAGTACTTC. Variable domain in full (rest from reference TRBV7-8 and TRBJ2-7): GAGVSQSPRYKVAKRGQDVALRCDPISGHVSLFWYQQALGQGPEFLTYFQNEAQLDKSGLPSDRFFAERPEGSVSTLKIQRTQQEDSAVYLCASSLRAAGQVAYEQYFGPGTRLTVT.

V is TRBV19 and J is TRBJ1-6; no firm D call. Germline V lookup: CDR1 LNHDA, CDR2 SQIVND (reference sequence). Trimming removed 11 bases at V and 0 bases at J, with 8 bases between. The CDR3 contains 13 residues. Here the CDR3 reads CAARSSYNSPLHF. For the CDR3, the DNA is TGTGCCGCTCGGAGCTCCTATAATTCACCCCTCCACTTT.

The chain recombines TRBV5-1 with TRBJ2-3, with D perhaps matching TRBD2 (5 bases). The CDR3 length is 15 residues. The germline V gene encodes CDR1 SGHRS and CDR2 YFSETQ. V was cut by 3 bases and J by 7 bases, with 18 bases left in between. CDR3 coding DNA: TGCGCCAGCAGCTACGAAACGGGAAATGGGAATACGCAGTATTTT. This gives the protein CASSYETGNGNTQYF.

This clone occurred once. J is TRBJ1-3 and V is TRBV6-5, with D possibly being TRBD1 (5 bases). Deletions cut 6 bases from V and 2 bases from J, with 14 bases between. CDR3 length: 15 residues. The germline CDR1 and CDR2 sequences are MNHEY and SVGAGI. CDR3: CASRRGSNTGNTIYF. The CDR3 region has the DNA TGTGCCAGCAGGCGGGGCAGTAACACTGGAAACACCATATATTTT.

This rearrangement joins TRBV5-1 to TRBJ2-7; 10 bases are a match to TRBD2. The ends lost 1 base at V and 0 bases at J; junction bases unmatched: 4. Germline CDR1 reads SGHRS; CDR2 reads YFSETQ. This CDR3 has 16 amino acids. CDR3 nucleotide sequence: TGCGCCAGCAGCTTGACTAGCGGGGTCCCCTCCTACGAGCAGTACTTC. Its translation is CASSLTSGVPSYEQYF.

This sequence joins TRBV10-2 and TRBJ2-3, with D perhaps TRBD2 (6 bases). Germline V gene sequence: CDR1 WSHSY, CDR2 SAAADI. Trimming pared 7 bases from V and 1 base from J, leaving 9 bases between. The length of the CDR3 is 13 residues. CDR3 sequence (DNA): TGCGCCAGCACTTGGGGGGGCACAGATACGCAGTATTTT. Amino acid sequence: CASTWGGTDTQYF.

This sequence joins TRBV18 and TRBJ2-1; D unresolved. Germline values: CDR1 KGHSH, CDR2 LQKENI. This CDR3 is 15 amino acids long. Between the trimmed V and J ends, which lost 0 bases and 4 bases, there was a span of 10 bases. The DNA of the CDR3 is TGTGCCAGCTCACCACCGGCGACTGGATACAATGAGCAGTTCTTC. Its translation is CASSPPATGYNEQFF.

The gene calls are TRBV5-1 and TRBJ2-2, with TRBD1 identical over 9 bases. The CDR3 consists of 15 residues. Germline-derived CDR1 and CDR2 are SGHRS and YFSETQ. With V trimmed by 0 bases and J by 3 bases, 0 bases remained unmatched. CDR3 sequence (DNA): TGCGCCAGCAGCTTGGGGGACAGGGACACCGGGGAGCTGTTTTTT. This translates into CASSLGDRDTGELFF.

The V call is TRBV27, the J call TRBJ2-3, with 15 bases fitting TRBD2. Germline values: CDR1 MNHEY, CDR2 SMNVEV (reference sequence). This CDR3 is 16 amino acids long. V was clipped by 3 bases and J by 5 bases; unmatched bases: 3. CDR3 in amino acids: CASSFGTSGRLDTQYF. Written as DNA, the CDR3 is TGTGCCAGCAGTTTCGGGACTAGCGGGAGGTTAGATACGCAGTATTTT.

CDR3 bases: TGTGCCAGCAGGCACCAGCAGGGATACACTGAAGCTTTCTTT. The encoded protein is CASRHQQGYTEAFF. This chain links TRBV28 with TRBJ1-1; D is perhaps TRBD1 (5 bases). The CDR3 spans 14 residues. Germline V gives CDR1 MDHEN, CDR2 SYDVKM. V was shortened by 6 bases and J by 3 bases, with 14 bases between the two germline ends.

This clone was observed a handful of times. This chain joins TRBV19 and TRBJ2-7, with D tentatively TRBD1 (5 bases). This CDR3 has 13 residues. The germline V gene has CDR1 LNHDA and CDR2 SQIVND (reference sequence). V shed 9 bases and J shed 2 bases, with 14 bases lying between them. The CDR3 spells CASQGPFPYEQYF. In DNA, the CDR3 is TGTGCCAGCCAGGGCCCCTTCCCCTACGAGCAGTACTTC.

The sample holds a few counts of this clone. The chain uses TRBV5-1 and TRBJ2-7, with 7 nucleotides matching TRBD2. The CDR3 contains 14 residues. CDR1 and CDR2 (germline): SGHRS, YFSETQ. The junction had 7 bases not matched to a gene; V was cut back by 0 bases and J by 7 bases. Written as DNA, the CDR3 is TGCGCCAGCAGCTTGGGGACTAGTATTGGAGAGCAGTACTTC. Translating gives CASSLGTSIGEQYF. The entire variable domain, with the rest obtained from reference TRBV5-1 and TRBJ2-7, is as follows: KAGVTQTPRYLIKTRGQQVTLSCSPISGHRSVSWYQQTPGQGLQFLFEYFSETQRNKGNFPGRFSGRQFSNSRSEMNVSTLELGDSALYLCASSLGTSIGEQYFGPGTRLTVT.

V usage is TRBV27 and J usage is TRBJ2-7, with 7 bases that match TRBD2. The length of the CDR3 is 14 residues. Germline CDR1 reads MNHEY; CDR2 reads SMNVEV (reference sequence). The V gene end was trimmed by 7 bases and the J gene end by 4 bases; junction bases not matched to a gene: 10. The CDR3 here is CASNKAGRDYEQYF. The CDR3 DNA reads TGTGCCAGCAATAAAGCGGGAAGGGATTACGAGCAGTACTTC.

The rearrangement links TRBV3-1 (or the pseudogene TRBV3-2) to TRBJ2-1, with 7 bases fitting TRBD1. CDR1 and CDR2 (germline): LGHDT, YNNKEL (reference sequence). Trimming removed 1 base from V and 6 bases from J; junction bases left unmatched: 15. The CDR3 has 18 amino acids. The CDR3, as DNA: TGTGCCAGCAGCCAAGGAGTACAGGGGAGCTTTAGGGGCAATGAGCAGTTCTTC. Its protein is CASSQGVQGSFRGNEQFF.

The J gene is TRBJ1-1, the V gene TRBV24-1; no reliable D call. Germline CDR1 KGHDR, CDR2 SFDVKD. V lost 12 bases and J 6 bases, leaving 16 bases between the germline ends. The CDR3 covers 12 residues. This CDR3 is CARRKRMAEAFF. The DNA for the CDR3 is TGTGCCCGGAGGAAAAGGATGGCTGAAGCTTTCTTT.

The V call is TRBV5-1, the J call TRBJ2-7; TRBD1 might be the D (5 bases). Germline CDR1 is SGHRS and CDR2 is YFSETQ. The length of the CDR3 is 14 residues. Trimming removed 1 base at V and 3 bases at J, with 11 bases between. Here the CDR3 reads CASSLSWGNYEQYF. CDR3 bases: TGCGCCAGCAGCTTGTCGTGGGGCAACTACGAGCAGTACTTC.

This clone appeared a single time. The CDR3 DNA follows: TGTGCCAGCAGTAAGGGTCCTCCGGGACAGGGGGCTTGGGAGCAGTACTTC. It specifies CASSKGPPGQGAWEQYF. J is TRBJ2-7 and V is TRBV6-2 or TRBV6-3, with 12 bases matching TRBD1. The germline CDR1 and CDR2 sequences are MNHEY and SVGEGT. This CDR3 is built from 17 residues. J was trimmed by 7 bases and V by 5 bases; bases with no gene match: 15.

This clone was recorded once. The gene calls are TRBV18 and TRBJ1-3, with unresolved D. The germline V gene has CDR1 KGHSH and CDR2 LQKENI. Trimming took 3 bases from V and 8 from J, leaving 11 bases between them. The CDR3 has 13 amino acids. CDR3 bases: TGTGCCAGCTCACCCCCCCCGGGTTACACCATATATTTT. This encodes CASSPPPGYTIYF.

This sequence joins TRBV5-4 and TRBJ2-1; 8 bases line up with TRBD2. The germline gives CDR1 SGHNT, CDR2 YYREEE (reference sequence). V trimming: 5 bases; J trimming: 6 bases; junction bases outside the gene matches: 13. The CDR3 contains 16 residues. The CDR3 is CASSDKAGDLGNEQFF. CDR3 in DNA: TGTGCCAGCAGTGACAAAGCGGGAGACTTGGGCAATGAGCAGTTCTTC.